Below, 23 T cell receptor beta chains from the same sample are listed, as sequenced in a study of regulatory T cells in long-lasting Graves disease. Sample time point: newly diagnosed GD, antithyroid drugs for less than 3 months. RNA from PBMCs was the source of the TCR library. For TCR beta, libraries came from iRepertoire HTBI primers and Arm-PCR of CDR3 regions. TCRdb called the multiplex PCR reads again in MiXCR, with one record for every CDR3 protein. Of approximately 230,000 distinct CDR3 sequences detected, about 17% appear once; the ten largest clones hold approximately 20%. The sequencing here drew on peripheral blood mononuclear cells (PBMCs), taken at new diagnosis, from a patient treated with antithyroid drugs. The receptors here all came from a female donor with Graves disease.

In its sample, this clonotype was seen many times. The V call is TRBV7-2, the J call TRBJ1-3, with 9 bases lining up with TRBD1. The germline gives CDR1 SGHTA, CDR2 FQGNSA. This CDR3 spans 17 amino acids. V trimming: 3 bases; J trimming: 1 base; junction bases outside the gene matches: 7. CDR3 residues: CASSFPDRGRSGNTIYF. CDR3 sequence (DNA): TGTGCCAGCAGCTTCCCGGACAGGGGAAGGTCTGGAAACACCATATATTTT.

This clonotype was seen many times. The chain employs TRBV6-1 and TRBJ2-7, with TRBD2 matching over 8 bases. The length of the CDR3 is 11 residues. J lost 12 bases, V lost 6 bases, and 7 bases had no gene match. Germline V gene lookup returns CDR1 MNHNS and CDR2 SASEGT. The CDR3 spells CASSRTSSLYF. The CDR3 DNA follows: TGTGCCAGCAGCCGGACTAGCTCTTTGTACTTC.

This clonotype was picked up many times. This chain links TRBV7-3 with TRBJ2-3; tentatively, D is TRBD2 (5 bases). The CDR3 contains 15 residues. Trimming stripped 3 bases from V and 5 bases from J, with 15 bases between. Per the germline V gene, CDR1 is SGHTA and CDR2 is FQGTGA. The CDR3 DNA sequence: TGTGCCAGCAGCTTCATATATGGAGGTAGAGATACGCAGTATTTT. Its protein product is CASSFIYGGRDTQYF.

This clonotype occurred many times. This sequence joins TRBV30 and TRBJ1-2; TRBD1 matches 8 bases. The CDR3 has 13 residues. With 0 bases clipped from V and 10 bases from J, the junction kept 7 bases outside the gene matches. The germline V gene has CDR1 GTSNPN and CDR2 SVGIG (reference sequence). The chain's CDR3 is CAWSVGQGLAYTF. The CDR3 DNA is TGTGCCTGGAGTGTTGGACAGGGACTGGCCTACACCTTC.

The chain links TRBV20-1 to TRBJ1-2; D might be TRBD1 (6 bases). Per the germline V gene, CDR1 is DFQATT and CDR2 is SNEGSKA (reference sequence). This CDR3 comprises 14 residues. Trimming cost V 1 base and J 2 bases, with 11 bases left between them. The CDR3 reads CSARAGQLNYGYTF. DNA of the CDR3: TGCAGTGCTAGAGCAGGACAGCTCAACTATGGCTACACCTTC.

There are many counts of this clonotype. In nucleotides, the CDR3 is TGTGCCAGCAGCGTAGGATCCCCCGGGGAGACCCAGTACTTC. This encodes CASSVGSPGETQYF. The genes are TRBV9 and TRBJ2-5; D unclear. V lost 0 bases to trimming and J lost 5 bases, with 11 bases between them. The CDR3 totals 14 residues. CDR1 and CDR2 from the germline V gene are SGDLS and YYNGEE.

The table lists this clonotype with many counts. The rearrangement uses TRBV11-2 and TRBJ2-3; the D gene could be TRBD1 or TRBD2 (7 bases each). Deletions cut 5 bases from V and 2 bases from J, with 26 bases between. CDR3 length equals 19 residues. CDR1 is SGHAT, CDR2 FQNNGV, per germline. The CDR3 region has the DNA TGTGCCAGCAGCCGCGACGGGGAGGGGGCCCTTGTTCTCACAGATACGCAGTATTTT. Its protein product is CASSRDGEGALVLTDTQYF. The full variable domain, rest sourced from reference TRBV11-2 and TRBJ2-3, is EAGVAQSPRYKIIEKRQSVAFWCNPISGHATLYWYQQILGQGPKLLIQFQNNGVVDDSQLPKDRFSAERLKGVDSTLKIQPAKLEDSAVYLCASSRDGEGALVLTDTQYFGPGTRLTVL.

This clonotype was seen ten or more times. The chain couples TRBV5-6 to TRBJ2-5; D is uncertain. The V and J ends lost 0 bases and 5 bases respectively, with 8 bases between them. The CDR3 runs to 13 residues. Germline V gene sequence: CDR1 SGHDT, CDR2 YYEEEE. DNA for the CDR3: TGTGCCAGCAGCTTGGGTTTGTGGGAGACCCAGTACTTC. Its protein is CASSLGLWETQYF.

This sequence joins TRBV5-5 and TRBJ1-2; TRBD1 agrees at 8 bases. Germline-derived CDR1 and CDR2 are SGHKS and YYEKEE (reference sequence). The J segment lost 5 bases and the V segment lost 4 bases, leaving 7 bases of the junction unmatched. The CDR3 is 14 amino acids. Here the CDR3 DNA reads TGTGCCAGCAGCCGAATGGACAGGGCTTATGGCTACACCTTC. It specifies CASSRMDRAYGYTF.

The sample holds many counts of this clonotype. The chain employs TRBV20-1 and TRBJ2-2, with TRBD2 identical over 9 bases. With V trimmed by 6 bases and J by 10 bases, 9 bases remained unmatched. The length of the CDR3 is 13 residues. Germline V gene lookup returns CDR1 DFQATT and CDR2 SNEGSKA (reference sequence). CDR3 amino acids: CSAGTSLPVELFF. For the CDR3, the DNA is TGCAGTGCCGGGACTAGCCTACCGGTGGAGCTGTTTTTT.

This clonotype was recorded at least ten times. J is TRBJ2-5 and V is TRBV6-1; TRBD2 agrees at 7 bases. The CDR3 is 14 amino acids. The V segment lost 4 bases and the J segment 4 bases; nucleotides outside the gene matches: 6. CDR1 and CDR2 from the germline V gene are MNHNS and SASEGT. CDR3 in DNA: TGTGCCAGCAGTGCGGGAGGTATCTTAGAGACCCAGTACTTC. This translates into CASSAGGILETQYF.

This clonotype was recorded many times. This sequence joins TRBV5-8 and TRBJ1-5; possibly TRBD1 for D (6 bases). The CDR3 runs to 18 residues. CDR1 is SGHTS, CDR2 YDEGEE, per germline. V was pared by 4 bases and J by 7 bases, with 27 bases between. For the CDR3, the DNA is TGTGCCAGCAGCAACGTACCAGTATGGACAGCCTTGGGGCAGCCCCAGCATTTT. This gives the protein CASSNVPVWTALGQPQHF.

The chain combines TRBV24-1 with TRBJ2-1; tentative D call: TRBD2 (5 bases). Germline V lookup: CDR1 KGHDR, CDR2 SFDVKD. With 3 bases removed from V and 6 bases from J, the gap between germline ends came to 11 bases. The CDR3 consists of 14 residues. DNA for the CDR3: TGTGCCACCAGTGATCCACAGCGGTTCAATGAGCAGTTCTTC. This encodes CATSDPQRFNEQFF.

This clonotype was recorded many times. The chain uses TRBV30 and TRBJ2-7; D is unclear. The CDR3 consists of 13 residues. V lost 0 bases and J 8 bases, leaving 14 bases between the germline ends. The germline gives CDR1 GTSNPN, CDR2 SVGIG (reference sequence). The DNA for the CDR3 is TGTGCCTGGAGTGTAGGACGGACGGAAAAGCAGTACTTC. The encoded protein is CAWSVGRTEKQYF.

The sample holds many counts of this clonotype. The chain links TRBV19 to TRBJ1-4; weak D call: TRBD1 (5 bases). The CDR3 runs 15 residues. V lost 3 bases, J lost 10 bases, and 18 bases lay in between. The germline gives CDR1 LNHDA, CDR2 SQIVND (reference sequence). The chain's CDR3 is CASSMAGTARGKLFF. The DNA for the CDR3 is TGTGCCAGTAGTATGGCCGGGACGGCACGCGGAAAACTGTTTTTT. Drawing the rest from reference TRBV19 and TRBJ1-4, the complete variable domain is DGGITQSPKYLFRKEGQNVTLSCEQNLNHDAMYWYRQDPGQGLRLIYYSQIVNDFQKGDIAEGYSVSREKKESFPLTVTSAQKNPTAFYLCASSMAGTARGKLFFGSGTQLSVL.

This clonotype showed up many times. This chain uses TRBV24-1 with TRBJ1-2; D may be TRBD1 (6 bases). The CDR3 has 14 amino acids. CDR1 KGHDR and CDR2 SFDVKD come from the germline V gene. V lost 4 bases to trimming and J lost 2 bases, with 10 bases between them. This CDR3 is CATSDWTVNYGYTF. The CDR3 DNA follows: TGTGCCACCAGTGACTGGACAGTGAACTATGGCTACACCTTC.

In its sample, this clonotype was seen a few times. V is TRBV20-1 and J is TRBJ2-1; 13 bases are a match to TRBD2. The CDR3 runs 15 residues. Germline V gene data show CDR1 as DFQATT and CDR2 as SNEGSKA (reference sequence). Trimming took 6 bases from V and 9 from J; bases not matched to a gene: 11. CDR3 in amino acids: CSARGLAGPLSEQFF. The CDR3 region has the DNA TGCAGTGCAAGGGGACTAGCGGGACCCTTGAGTGAGCAGTTCTTC.

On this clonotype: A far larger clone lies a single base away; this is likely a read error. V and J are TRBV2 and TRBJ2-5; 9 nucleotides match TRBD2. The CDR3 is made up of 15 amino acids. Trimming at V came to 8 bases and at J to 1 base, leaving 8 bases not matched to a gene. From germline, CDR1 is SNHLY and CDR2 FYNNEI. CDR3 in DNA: TGTGCCAGCGGCTTAGGCGGGAGGGTCCAAGAGACCCAGTACTTC. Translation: CASGLGGRVQETQYF. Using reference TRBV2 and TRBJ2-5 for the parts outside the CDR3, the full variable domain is EPEVTQTPSHQVTQMGQEVILRCVPISNHLYFYWYRQILGQKVEFLVSFYNNEISEKSEIFDDQFSVERPDGSNFTLKIRSTKLEDSAMYFCASGLGGRVQETQYFGPGTRLLVL.

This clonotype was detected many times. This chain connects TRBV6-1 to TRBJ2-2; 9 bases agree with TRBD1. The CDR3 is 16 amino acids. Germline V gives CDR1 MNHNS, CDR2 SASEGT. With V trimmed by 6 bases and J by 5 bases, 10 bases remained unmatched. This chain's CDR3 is CASRPGTGSQTGELFF. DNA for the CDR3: TGTGCCAGCAGACCCGGGACAGGGAGTCAAACCGGGGAGCTGTTTTTT.

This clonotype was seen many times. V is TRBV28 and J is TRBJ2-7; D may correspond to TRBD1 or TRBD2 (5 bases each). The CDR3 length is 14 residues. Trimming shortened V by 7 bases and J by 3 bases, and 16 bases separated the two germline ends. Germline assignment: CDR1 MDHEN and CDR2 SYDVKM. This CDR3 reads CASTPPGPRYEQYF. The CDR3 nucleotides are TGTGCCAGCACCCCTCCGGGACCCCGCTACGAGCAGTACTTC.

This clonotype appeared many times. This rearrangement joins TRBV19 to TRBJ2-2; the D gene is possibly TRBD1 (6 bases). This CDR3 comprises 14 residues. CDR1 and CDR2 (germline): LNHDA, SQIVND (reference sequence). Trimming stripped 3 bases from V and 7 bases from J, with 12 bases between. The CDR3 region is CASSIGTNHGELFF. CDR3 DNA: TGTGCCAGTAGTATCGGGACAAATCACGGGGAGCTGTTTTTT.

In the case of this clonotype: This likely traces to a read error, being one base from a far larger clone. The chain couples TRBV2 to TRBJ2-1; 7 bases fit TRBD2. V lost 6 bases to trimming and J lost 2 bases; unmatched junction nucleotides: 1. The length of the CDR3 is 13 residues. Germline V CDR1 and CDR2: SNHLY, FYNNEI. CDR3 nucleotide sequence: TGTGCCAGCAGGGCGGGAGCCTACAATGAGCAGTTCTTC. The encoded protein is CASRAGAYNEQFF.

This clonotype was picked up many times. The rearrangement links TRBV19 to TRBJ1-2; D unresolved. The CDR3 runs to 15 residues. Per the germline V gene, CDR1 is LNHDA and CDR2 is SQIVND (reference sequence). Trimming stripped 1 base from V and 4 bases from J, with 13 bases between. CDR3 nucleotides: TGTGCCAGTAGTATAGGTGGGAGGGAAGGCTATGGCTACACCTTC. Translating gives CASSIGGREGYGYTF.